The clone carrying this T cell receptor (beta chain) was picked up one time. The antigen remains unidentified. Germline CDR1 is KGHSH and CDR2 is LQKENI. Trimming took 2 bases from V and 6 from J, leaving 19 bases between them. CDR3 length equals 16 residues. Assay used: immunoSEQ multiplex PCR; TCRdb lists only in-frame clones, some missing. This table has around 19,000 clones, roughly 85% appearing once. Allogeneic regulatory or mature dendritic cells were co-cultured for roughly five days with CFSE-labeled sorted T cells at 1:10. The data were obtained in a study of regulatory dendritic cells for organ transplantation.

The TCR originated in a human donor in good health. Material for sequencing was naive CD4+ T cells from blood cultured with regulatory dendritic cells. As to subset: CD45RA+ naive T cells. The chain couples TRBV18 to TRBJ1-1; no clear D gene. The CDR3 DNA sequence: TGTGCCAGCTCACCAACGGGGAATTTATTTGGTGCTGAAGCTTTCTTT. Amino acids: CASSPTGNLFGAEAFF.